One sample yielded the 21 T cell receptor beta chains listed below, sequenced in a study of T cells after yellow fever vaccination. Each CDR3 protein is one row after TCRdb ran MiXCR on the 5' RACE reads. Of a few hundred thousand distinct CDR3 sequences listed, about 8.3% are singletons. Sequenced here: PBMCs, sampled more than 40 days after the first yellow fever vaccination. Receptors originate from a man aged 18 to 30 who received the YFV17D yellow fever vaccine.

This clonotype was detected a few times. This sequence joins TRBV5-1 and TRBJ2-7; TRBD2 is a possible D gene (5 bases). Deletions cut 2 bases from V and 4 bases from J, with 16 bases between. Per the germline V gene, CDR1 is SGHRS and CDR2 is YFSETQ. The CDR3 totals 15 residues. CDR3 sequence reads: CASSFRTSKGYEQYF. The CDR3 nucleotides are TGCGCCAGCAGCTTCCGGACTTCGAAGGGTTACGAGCAGTACTTC. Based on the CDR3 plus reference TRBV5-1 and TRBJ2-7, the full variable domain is KAGVTQTPRYLIKTRGQQVTLSCSPISGHRSVSWYQQTPGQGLQFLFEYFSETQRNKGNFPGRFSGRQFSNSRSEMNVSTLELGDSALYLCASSFRTSKGYEQYFGPGTRLTVT.

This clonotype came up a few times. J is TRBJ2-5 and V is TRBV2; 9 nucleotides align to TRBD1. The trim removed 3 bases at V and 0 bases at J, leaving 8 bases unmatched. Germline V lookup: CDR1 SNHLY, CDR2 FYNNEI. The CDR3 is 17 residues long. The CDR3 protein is CASSEGDRADYQETQYF. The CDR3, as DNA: TGTGCCAGCAGTGAGGGGGACAGGGCCGATTACCAAGAGACCCAGTACTTC.

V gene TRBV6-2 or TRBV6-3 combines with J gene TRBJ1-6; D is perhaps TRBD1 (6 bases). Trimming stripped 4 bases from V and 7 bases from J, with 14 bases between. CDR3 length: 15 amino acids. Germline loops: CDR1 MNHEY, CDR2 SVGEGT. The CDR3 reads CASSSSRGYNSPLHF. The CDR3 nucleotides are TGTGCCAGCAGTTCGTCCAGGGGCTACAATTCACCCCTCCACTTT.

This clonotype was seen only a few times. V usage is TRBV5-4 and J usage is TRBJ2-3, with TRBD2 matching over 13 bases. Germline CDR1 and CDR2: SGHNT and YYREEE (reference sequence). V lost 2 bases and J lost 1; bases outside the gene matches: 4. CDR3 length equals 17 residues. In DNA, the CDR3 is TGTGCCAGCAGCTTACTAGCGGGGGGGCTTGGCACAGATACGCAGTATTTT. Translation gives CASSLLAGGLGTDTQYF.

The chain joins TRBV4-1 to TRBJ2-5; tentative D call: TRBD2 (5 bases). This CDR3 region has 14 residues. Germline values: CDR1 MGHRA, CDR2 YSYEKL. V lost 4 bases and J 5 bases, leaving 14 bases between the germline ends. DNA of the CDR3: TGCGCCAGCAGCCGAGTGGGGAGTGGGGAGACCCAGTACTTC. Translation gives CASSRVGSGETQYF.

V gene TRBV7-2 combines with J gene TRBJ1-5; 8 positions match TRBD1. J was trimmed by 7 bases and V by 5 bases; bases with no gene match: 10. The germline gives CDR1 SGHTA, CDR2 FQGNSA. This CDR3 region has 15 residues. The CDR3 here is CASSLTGARWQPQHF. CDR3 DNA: TGTGCCAGCAGCCTGACAGGGGCGAGATGGCAGCCCCAGCATTTT.

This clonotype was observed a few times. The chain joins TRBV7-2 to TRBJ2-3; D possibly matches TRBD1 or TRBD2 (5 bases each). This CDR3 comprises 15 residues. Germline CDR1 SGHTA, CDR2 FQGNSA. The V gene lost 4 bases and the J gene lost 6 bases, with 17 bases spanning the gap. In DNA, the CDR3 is TGTGCCAGCAGCTGGACAACGGGGATTGGCGATACGCAGTATTTT. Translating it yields CASSWTTGIGDTQYF.

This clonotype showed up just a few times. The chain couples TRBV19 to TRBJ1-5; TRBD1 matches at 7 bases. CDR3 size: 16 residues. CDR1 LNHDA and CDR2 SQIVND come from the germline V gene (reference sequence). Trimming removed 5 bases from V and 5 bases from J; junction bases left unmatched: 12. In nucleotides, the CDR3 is TGTGCCAGTAGTGATATAGGGACAGTCGGGCATCAGCCCCAGCATTTT. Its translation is CASSDIGTVGHQPQHF.

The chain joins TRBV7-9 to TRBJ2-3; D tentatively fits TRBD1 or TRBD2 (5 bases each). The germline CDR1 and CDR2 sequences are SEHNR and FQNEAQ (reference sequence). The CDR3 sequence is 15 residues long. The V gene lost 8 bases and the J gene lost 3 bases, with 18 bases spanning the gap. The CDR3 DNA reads TGTGCCAGCCGCCTCTTAGGCAGGGAGACAGATACGCAGTATTTT. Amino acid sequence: CASRLLGRETDTQYF. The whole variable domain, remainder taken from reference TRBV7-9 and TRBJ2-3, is DTGVSQNPRHKITKRGQNVTFRCDPISEHNRLYWYRQTLGQGPEFLTYFQNEAQLEKSRLLSDRFSAERPKGSFSTLEIQRTEQGDSAMYLCASRLLGRETDTQYFGPGTRLTVL.

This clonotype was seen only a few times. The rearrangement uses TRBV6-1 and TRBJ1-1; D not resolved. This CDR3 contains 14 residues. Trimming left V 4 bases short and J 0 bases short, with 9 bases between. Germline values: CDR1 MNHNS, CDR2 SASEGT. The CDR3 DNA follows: TGTGCCAGCAGTGTCTCCTACATGAACACTGAAGCTTTCTTT. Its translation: CASSVSYMNTEAFF.

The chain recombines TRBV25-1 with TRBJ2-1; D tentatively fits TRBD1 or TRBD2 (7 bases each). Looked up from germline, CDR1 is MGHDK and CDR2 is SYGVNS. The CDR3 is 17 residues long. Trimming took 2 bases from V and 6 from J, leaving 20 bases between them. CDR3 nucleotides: TGTGCCAGCAGTGAAATGAGCAGGACTAGACAGGGCAATGAGCAGTTCTTC. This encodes CASSEMSRTRQGNEQFF.

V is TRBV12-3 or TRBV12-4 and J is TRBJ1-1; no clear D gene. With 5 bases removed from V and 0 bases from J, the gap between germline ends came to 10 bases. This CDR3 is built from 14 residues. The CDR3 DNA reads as TGTGCCAGCAGTAACTTCCACATGAACACTGAAGCTTTCTTT. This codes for CASSNFHMNTEAFF.

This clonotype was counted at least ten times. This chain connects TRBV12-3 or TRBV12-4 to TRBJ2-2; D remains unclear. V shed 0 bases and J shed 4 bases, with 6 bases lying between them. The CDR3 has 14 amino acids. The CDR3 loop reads CASSLALVTGELFF. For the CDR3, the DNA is TGTGCCAGCAGTTTAGCGCTAGTCACCGGGGAGCTGTTTTTT.

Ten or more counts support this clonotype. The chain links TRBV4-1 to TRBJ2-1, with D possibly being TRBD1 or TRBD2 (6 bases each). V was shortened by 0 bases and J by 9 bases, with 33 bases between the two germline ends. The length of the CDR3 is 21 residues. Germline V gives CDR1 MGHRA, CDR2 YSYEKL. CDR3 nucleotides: TGCGCCAGCAGCCAAGAAGGGAGCCGGGGGCGGCTAGCGTTGGGTCGCGGTGAGCAGTTCTTC. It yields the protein CASSQEGSRGRLALGRGEQFF.

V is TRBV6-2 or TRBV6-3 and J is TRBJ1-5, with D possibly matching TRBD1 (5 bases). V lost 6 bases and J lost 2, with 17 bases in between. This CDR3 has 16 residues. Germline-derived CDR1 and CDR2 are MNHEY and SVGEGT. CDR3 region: CASSEINQGRNQPQHF. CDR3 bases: TGTGCCAGCAGCGAGATTAATCAGGGCCGCAATCAGCCCCAGCATTTT.

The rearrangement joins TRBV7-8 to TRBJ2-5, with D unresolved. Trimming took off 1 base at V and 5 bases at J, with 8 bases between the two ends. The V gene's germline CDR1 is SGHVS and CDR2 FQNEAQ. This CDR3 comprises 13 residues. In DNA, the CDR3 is TGTGCCAGCAGCTTAGACCGATCGGAGACCCAGTACTTC. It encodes CASSLDRSETQYF.

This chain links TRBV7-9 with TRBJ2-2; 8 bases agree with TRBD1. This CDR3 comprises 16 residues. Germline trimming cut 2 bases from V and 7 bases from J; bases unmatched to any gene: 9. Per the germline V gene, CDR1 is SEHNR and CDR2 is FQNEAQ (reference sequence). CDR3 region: CASSLRGRGLDGELFF. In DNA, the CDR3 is TGTGCCAGCAGCTTACGTGGCAGGGGGCTCGACGGGGAGCTGTTTTTT.

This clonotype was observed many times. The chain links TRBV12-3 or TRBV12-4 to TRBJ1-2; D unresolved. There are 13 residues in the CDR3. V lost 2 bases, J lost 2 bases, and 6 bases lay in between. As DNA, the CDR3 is TGTGCCAGCAGTTTAAACACGAACTATGGCTACACCTTC. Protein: CASSLNTNYGYTF.

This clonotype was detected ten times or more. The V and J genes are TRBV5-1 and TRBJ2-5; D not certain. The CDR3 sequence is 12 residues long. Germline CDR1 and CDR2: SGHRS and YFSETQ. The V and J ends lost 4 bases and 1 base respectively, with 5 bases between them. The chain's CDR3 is CASSPGQETQYF. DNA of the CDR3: TGCGCCAGCAGCCCCGGCCAAGAGACCCAGTACTTC.

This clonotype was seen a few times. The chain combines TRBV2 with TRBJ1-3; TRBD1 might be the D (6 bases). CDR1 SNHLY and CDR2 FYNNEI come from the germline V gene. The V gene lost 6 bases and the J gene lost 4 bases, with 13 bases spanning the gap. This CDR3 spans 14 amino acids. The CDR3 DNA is TGTGCCAGCAGCCCAGGGGCGTACGGAAACACCATATATTTT. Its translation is CASSPGAYGNTIYF.

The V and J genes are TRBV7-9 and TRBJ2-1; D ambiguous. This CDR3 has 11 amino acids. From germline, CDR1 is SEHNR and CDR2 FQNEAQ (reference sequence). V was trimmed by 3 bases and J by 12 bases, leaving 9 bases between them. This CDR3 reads CASSFRAVQFF. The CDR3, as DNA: TGTGCCAGCAGCTTTAGGGCCGTGCAGTTCTTC.